A selection of T cell receptor beta chains follows, all from one sample in a study of OX40 agonist ivuxolimab in advanced cancers. Generated by immunoSEQ multiplex PCR, the TCRdb table keeps only in-frame clones and is missing some. This table has approximately 90,000 clones, about 88% appearing once. Material: CD4+ or CD8+ T cells sorted from blood, obtained in a trial of the OX40 agonist ivuxolimab. The source is an adult with an advanced solid tumor such as melanoma, head and neck, liver or kidney cancer. CDR3s include the opening cysteine and the closing phenylalanine or tryptophan. The D gene is left open where the match is weak. Size tells how often a clone was seen (once, few, many) or the class of an expanded clone, and some rows leave it out.

j_gene | abundance | d_gene | v_gene | CDR3aa | CDR3nt
TRBJ2-3 | - | - | TRBV18 | CASSTLPTDTQYF | TGTGCCAGCTCAACCCTGCCCACAGATACGCAGTATTTT
TRBJ1-2 | - | TRBD1 | TRBV19 | CASTRGQGIIRSYGYTF | TGTGCCAGTACCCGAGGACAGGGTATAATAAGAAGCTATGGCTACACCTTC
TRBJ2-5 | - | - | TRBV4-1 | CASSQVSRTPAGETQYF | TGCGCCAGCAGCCAAGTATCGCGGACTCCCGCCGGGGAGACCCAGTACTTC
TRBJ1-6 | - | TRBD1 | TRBV7-9 | CASSSGQGNSPLHF | TGTGCCAGCAGCTCGGGACAGGGGAATTCACCCCTCCACTTT
TRBJ2-6 | - | - | TRBV29-1 | CSVEDRGARSSGANVLTF | TGCAGCGTTGAAGATCGCGGGGCGCGGAGCTCTGGGGCCAACGTCCTGACTTTC
TRBJ2-7 | - | TRBD1 | TRBV6-6 | CASSRTGDYEQYF | TGTGCCAGCAGTCGGACAGGAGACTACGAGCAGTACTTC
TRBJ2-2 | - | - | TRBV11-2 | CASSLNVGSGELFF | TGTGCCAGCAGCTTAAACGTAGGTTCGGGGGAGCTGTTTTTT
TRBJ2-1 | - | TRBD1 | TRBV28 | CASSSPGQALLDEQFF | TGTGCCAGCAGTTCCCCGGGACAGGCCCTTTTGGATGAGCAGTTCTTC
TRBJ2-7 | - | TRBD1 | TRBV2 | CASSEFGQGPYEQYF | TGTGCCAGCAGTGAATTCGGACAGGGACCCTACGAGCAGTACTTC
TRBJ1-1 | few | - | TRBV10-1 | CASSVTGSHGNTEAFF | TGCGCCAGCAGTGTAACAGGTTCACACGGGAACACTGAAGCTTTCTTT
TRBJ2-5 | - | TRBD1 | TRBV2 | CASRGQAGETQYF | TGTGCCAGCAGAGGACAGGCTGGAGAGACCCAGTACTTC
TRBJ2-3 | once | - | TRBV30 | CAWAGSGGGAYGTQYF | TGTGCCTGGGCCGGATCTGGCGGAGGCGCGTATGGCACGCAGTATTTT
TRBJ1-4 | - | - | TRBV27 | CASSLRPLGGEKLFF | TGTGCCAGCAGTTTGCGCCCTCTAGGAGGTGAAAAACTGTTTTTT
TRBJ1-2 | - | - | TRBV28 | CASSSNSNYGYTF | TGTGCCAGCAGTTCAAACAGTAACTATGGCTACACCTTC
TRBJ1-2 | - | TRBD1 | TRBV27 | CASSLQQGANYGYTF | TGTGCCAGCAGCCTCCAACAGGGGGCTAACTATGGCTACACCTTC
TRBJ1-1 | - | TRBD1 | TRBV19 | CASSTDRQGVKAFF | TGTGCCAGTAGTACGGACCGACAGGGAGTGAAAGCTTTCTTT
TRBJ2-5 | - | - | TRBV18 | CASSPYSMQETQYF | TGTGCCAGCTCACCTTACAGTATGCAAGAGACCCAGTACTTC
TRBJ2-7 | - | TRBD1 | TRBV12-5 | CASGLRITGVEQYF | TGTGCTAGTGGTTTGCGGATCACAGGGGTCGAGCAGTACTTC
TRBJ1-6 | - | TRBD1 | TRBV5-8 | CASSEGTGYNSPLHF | TGTGCCAGCAGCGAAGGGACAGGCTATAATTCACCCCTCCACTTT
TRBJ1-2 | - | - | TRBV5-4 | CASSLDSSNYGYTF | TGTGCCAGCAGCTTGGACAGTTCTAACTATGGCTACACCTTC
TRBJ2-7 | - | TRBD1 | TRBV2 | CASITARDRVVAYEQYF | TGTGCCAGCATTACTGCGCGGGACAGGGTGGTCGCCTACGAGCAGTACTTC
TRBJ1-3 | - | TRBD1 | TRBV10-3 | CAISQTGGSGNTIYF | TGTGCCATCAGTCAGACAGGGGGTTCGGGAAACACCATATATTTT
TRBJ1-4 | - | - | TRBV19 | CASSPDRLTNEKLFF | TGTGCCAGTAGTCCTGACAGACTAACTAATGAAAAACTGTTTTTT
TRBJ2-7 | - | - | TRBV11-2 | CASSLAYYEQYF | TGTGCCAGCAGCTTGGCGTACTACGAGCAGTACTTC
TRBJ1-2 | - | - | TRBV27 | CASSLTTGSGYTF | TGTGCCAGCAGTCTTACGACCGGCTCGGGCTACACCTTC
TRBJ1-4 | few | - | TRBV7-2 | CASSLAYNEKLFF | TGTGCCAGCAGCTTAGCCTATAATGAAAAACTGTTTTTT
TRBJ2-4 | - | TRBD1 | TRBV7-9 | CASSPGQGSGAKNIQYF | TGTGCCAGCAGCCCAGGACAGGGCTCAGGGGCCAAAAACATTCAGTACTTC
TRBJ1-1 | - | - | TRBV29-1 | CSARVLNTEAFF | TGCAGCGCCAGGGTCCTGAACACTGAAGCTTTCTTT
TRBJ1-1 | - | - | TRBV6-6 | CASSRGGENTEAFF | TGTGCCAGCTCGAGGGGGGGGGAGAACACTGAAGCTTTCTTT
TRBJ1-1 | - | - | TRBV27 | CASRRQGNTEAFF | TGTGCCAGCAGGAGGCAGGGGAACACTGAAGCTTTCTTT
TRBJ2-2 | - | - | TRBV27 | CASTIGWNTGELFF | TGTGCCAGCACCATTGGATGGAACACCGGGGAGCTGTTTTTT
TRBJ2-4 | once | TRBD1 | TRBV5-1 | CASSLAQGMHIQYF | TGCGCCAGCAGCTTGGCACAGGGGATGCACATTCAGTACTTC
TRBJ2-3 | - | - | TRBV7-2 | CASSYSTDTQYF | TGTGCCAGCAGCTACAGCACAGATACGCAGTATTTT
TRBJ2-7 | - | TRBD1 | TRBV7-9 | CASSSTRTGEDEQYF | TGTGCCAGCAGCTCGACTAGGACAGGGGAGGACGAGCAGTACTTC
TRBJ1-4 | few | - | TRBV6-6 | CASSYSAGWGEKLFF | TGTGCCAGCAGTTACTCGGCAGGGTGGGGTGAAAAACTGTTTTTT
TRBJ2-1 | - | TRBD2 | TRBV9 | CASSVVRGVGEQFF | TGTGCCAGCAGCGTAGTGCGGGGGGTCGGGGAGCAGTTCTTC
TRBJ2-7 | - | - | TRBV9 | CASSVAGDFPGTYEQYF | TGTGCCAGCAGCGTAGCAGGGGACTTCCCCGGAACTTACGAGCAGTACTTC
TRBJ1-1 | - | TRBD1 | TRBV19 | CASSIPQQGSTEAFF | TGTGCCAGTAGTATCCCCCAACAGGGGAGCACTGAAGCTTTCTTT
TRBJ1-6 | few | - | TRBV7-9 | CASSLAGRGIYNSPLHF | TGTGCCAGCAGCTTAGCCGGAAGGGGGATCTATAATTCACCCCTCCACTTT
TRBJ2-7 | - | - | TRBV7-2 | CASSPALLGEQYF | TGTGCCAGCAGCCCCGCCCTACTAGGCGAGCAGTACTTC
TRBJ2-1 | - | - | TRBV7-9 | CAIRDEQFF | TGTGCCATCCGGGATGAGCAGTTCTTC
TRBJ1-2 | - | TRBD1 | TRBV7-2 | CASSPPLSQGAPSYGYTF | TGTGCCAGCAGCCCGCCTCTTTCACAGGGGGCGCCCAGCTATGGCTACACCTTC
TRBJ2-2 | - | - | TRBV19 | CASSILGAGELFF | TGTGCCAGTAGTATCCTGGGGGCCGGGGAGCTGTTTTTT
TRBJ2-6 | - | TRBD1 | TRBV18 | CASSPMGQAYSGANVLTF | TGTGCCAGCTCACCCATGGGACAGGCCTACTCTGGGGCCAACGTCCTGACTTTC
TRBJ2-3 | - | - | TRBV7-2 | CASSFVASARTDTQYF | TGTGCCAGCAGCTTCGTGGCTAGCGCCCGCACAGATACGCAGTATTTT
TRBJ1-5 | - | TRBD1 | TRBV19 | CASSTLGQGTAQHF | TGTGCCAGTAGTACCCTAGGACAGGGTACGGCCCAGCATTTT
TRBJ2-2 | - | - | TRBV6-1 | CATNDGVQVTGELFF | TGTGCCACCAACGACGGGGTCCAGGTCACCGGGGAGCTGTTTTTT
TRBJ2-3 | - | - | TRBV19 | CASSNRAYDTQYF | TGTGCCAGTAGTAATAGAGCTTATGATACGCAGTATTTT
TRBJ1-2 | - | TRBD1 | TRBV6-5 | CASSYLGTGPNYGYTF | TGTGCCAGCAGTTACCTCGGGACAGGACCTAACTATGGCTACACCTTC
TRBJ2-5 | - | TRBD1 | TRBV7-7 | CASSLNRGETQYF | TGTGCCAGCAGCTTAAACAGGGGTGAGACCCAGTACTTC
TRBJ1-6 | - | - | TRBV2 | CASNGFASLHF | TGTGCCAGCAACGGATTTGCGTCCCTCCACTTT
TRBJ2-6 | once | - | TRBV19 | CASSIIPGANVLTF | TGTGCCAGTAGTATAATCCCCGGGGCCAACGTCCTGACTTTC
TRBJ2-7 | - | - | TRBV20-1 | CSARGGGEQYF | TGCAGTGCCCGGGGAGGGGGCGAGCAGTACTTC